These 16 T cell receptor beta chains originate from one sample sequenced in a study of blood T cells in healthy people across ages. A second PCR of 7 to 11 cycles used a sample-barcoded 5' primer and a J-beta primer mix. One entry per CDR3 protein, called by TCRdb with MiXCR from the 5' RACE reads. Here the sample spans some 1.5 million distinct CDR3 sequences, over 25% being singletons. Sequencing was performed on blood. Receptors were obtained from a woman in her twenties or thirties in good health.

The chain carries TRBV7-2 and TRBJ2-6; perhaps TRBD1 as D (6 bases). This CDR3 contains 17 residues. V was cut by 6 bases and J by 4 bases, with 19 bases left in between. In germline, CDR1 is SGHTA, CDR2 FQGNSA. The CDR3 bases are TGTGCCAGCAGTGAGTTCGGGACACTGTACGGGGCCAACGTCCTGACTTTC. This sequence encodes CASSEFGTLYGANVLTF.

In its sample, this clonotype was seen a few times. This sequence joins TRBV5-1 and TRBJ2-5, with 7 bases aligning to TRBD2. CDR3 size: 16 residues. Trimming cost V 0 bases and J 5 bases; bases outside gene matches: 10. Germline CDR1 SGHRS, CDR2 YFSETQ. Here the CDR3 reads CASSLAGEGRRETQYF. In DNA, the CDR3 is TGCGCCAGCAGCTTGGCGGGGGAGGGGCGCCGGGAGACCCAGTACTTC. Full variable domain (outside the CDR3, taken from reference TRBV5-1 and TRBJ2-5): KAGVTQTPRYLIKTRGQQVTLSCSPISGHRSVSWYQQTPGQGLQFLFEYFSETQRNKGNFPGRFSGRQFSNSRSEMNVSTLELGDSALYLCASSLAGEGRRETQYFGPGTRLLVL.

This clonotype was seen at least ten times. This sequence joins TRBV2 and TRBJ2-5; 9 nucleotides agree with TRBD1. V lost 9 bases, J lost 5 bases, and 7 bases stayed unmatched. Looked up from germline, CDR1 is SNHLY and CDR2 is FYNNEI. This CDR3 region has 13 residues. The CDR3 protein is CASTRDRDETQYF. CDR3 DNA: TGTGCCAGTACTCGGGACAGGGATGAGACCCAGTACTTC. Full variable domain (missing parts from reference TRBV2 and TRBJ2-5): EPEVTQTPSHQVTQMGQEVILRCVPISNHLYFYWYRQILGQKVEFLVSFYNNEISEKSEIFDDQFSVERPDGSNFTLKIRSTKLEDSAMYFCASTRDRDETQYFGPGTRLLVL.

The genes are TRBV7-2 and TRBJ1-5; no firm D call. With 5 bases removed from V and 5 bases from J, the gap between germline ends came to 10 bases. The germline V gene encodes CDR1 SGHTA and CDR2 FQGNSA. The CDR3 is 13 residues long. The CDR3 DNA sequence: TGTGCCAGCAGCCCAAGCTCCTATCAGCCCCAGCATTTT. Its protein is CASSPSSYQPQHF.

The chain combines TRBV15 with TRBJ2-5; 7 bases are shared with TRBD1. The J segment lost 5 bases and the V segment lost 5 bases, leaving 11 bases of the junction unmatched. Germline V gene lookup returns CDR1 LNHNV and CDR2 YYDKDF (reference sequence). CDR3 length: 15 amino acids. The CDR3 loop is CATSLSHGTVETQYF. Here the CDR3 DNA reads TGTGCCACCAGCCTTTCACATGGGACAGTTGAGACCCAGTACTTC.

This clonotype appeared a few times. This rearrangement joins TRBV12-3 or TRBV12-4 to TRBJ2-1; D is uncertain. With 2 bases removed from V and 6 bases from J, the gap between germline ends came to 14 bases. This CDR3 is 15 amino acids long. As DNA, the CDR3 is TGTGCCAGCAGTTTAACGAACAGCCGGGCCAATGAGCAGTTCTTC. Translating gives CASSLTNSRANEQFF.

This clonotype was recorded many times. A junction boundary mismatches the germline segment, possibly from a read error. The gene calls are TRBV29-1 and TRBJ2-3, with 13 bases identical to TRBD2. The germline V gene has CDR1 SQVTM and CDR2 ANQGSEA. This CDR3 has 15 amino acids. For the CDR3, the DNA is TGCAGCGTAGAAGGGACTAGCGGGGTCACAGATACGCAGTATTTT. This gives the protein CSVEGTSGVTDTQYF.

This clonotype has just a few counts. This chain connects TRBV5-1 to TRBJ2-3, with D unclear. The CDR3 consists of 15 residues. The ends were cut back, 0 bases at V and 6 bases at J, with 14 bases in the middle. Germline V CDR1 and CDR2: SGHRS, YFSETQ. The CDR3 coding sequence is TGCGCCAGCAGCTTGGAACCGGTGGATAGGGATACGCAGTATTTT. This encodes CASSLEPVDRDTQYF.

A note on this clonotype: A much larger clone lies a single base off, so this may be a read error. This sequence joins TRBV5-1 and TRBJ2-7; TRBD1 might be the D (5 bases). Trimming removed 0 bases from V and 3 bases from J, with 13 bases in between. This CDR3 comprises 15 residues. From germline, CDR1 is SGHRS and CDR2 YFSETQ. The CDR3 sequence is CASSLDDREGYEQYF. The CDR3 DNA reads as TGCGCCAGCAGCTTGGACGACAGAGAAGGCTACGAGCAGTACTTC.

This chain links TRBV20-1 with TRBJ1-5; 11 bases match TRBD1. CDR3 length: 16 amino acids. Germline CDR1 reads DFQATT; CDR2 reads SNEGSKA (reference sequence). The ends lost 3 bases at V and 4 bases at J; junction bases unmatched: 8. The DNA of the CDR3 is TGCAGTGCTAGCCCCGGGACAGGGGGTGCTAATCAGCCCCAGCATTTT. This translates into CSASPGTGGANQPQHF.

This clonotype turned up a few times. At one boundary the junction diverges from the germline segment, which might be a read error. This chain connects TRBV5-1 to TRBJ1-5, with 7 bases aligning to TRBD1. The CDR3 contains 16 residues. CDR1 is SGHRS, CDR2 YFSETQ, per germline. The CDR3 nucleotides read TGCGCCAACAGCTCTCAGGTAGGGGGCATCAATCAGCCCCAGCATTTT. Translated: CANSSQVGGINQPQHF.

The chain links TRBV9 to TRBJ1-1; the D is unclear. Germline V lookup: CDR1 SGDLS, CDR2 YYNGEE. The V and J ends lost 4 bases and 5 bases respectively, with 9 bases between them. This CDR3 comprises 12 residues. The CDR3 loop reads CASSRDTTEAFF. Here the CDR3 DNA reads TGTGCCAGCAGCCGAGATACGACTGAAGCTTTCTTT.

In this sample, this clonotype turned up a few times. V and J are TRBV4-1 and TRBJ1-2; TRBD1 aligns across 8 bases. CDR3 length equals 16 residues. Germline V lookup: CDR1 MGHRA, CDR2 YSYEKL. The trim removed 0 bases at V and 4 bases at J, leaving 7 bases unmatched. The CDR3 here is CASSQEVPGGTYGYTF. The CDR3 DNA sequence: TGCGCCAGCAGCCAAGAGGTACCAGGGGGCACCTATGGCTACACCTTC.

This clonotype was observed a single time. The J gene is TRBJ1-6, the V gene TRBV7-6; 11 bases map to TRBD1. The CDR3 contains 15 residues. The germline V gene encodes CDR1 SGHVS and CDR2 FNYEAQ. J lost 10 bases, V lost 5 bases, and 7 bases had no gene match. The CDR3, as DNA: TGTGCCAGCAGCCAGCGGACAGGGGGCGAATCACCCCTCCACTTT. This codes for CASSQRTGGESPLHF.

The CDR3 reads CASRESVGDTQYF. DNA of the CDR3: TGTGCCAGCAGGGAGTCTGTGGGGGATACGCAGTATTTT. The chain carries TRBV6-6 and TRBJ2-3; D unresolved. The germline CDR1 and CDR2 sequences are MNHNY and SVGAGI (reference sequence). The V end was cut by 6 bases, the J end by 6 bases, with 13 bases between. The CDR3 has 13 amino acids.

This clonotype was picked up a small number of times. This chain joins TRBV13 and TRBJ2-1; D is unresolved. CDR1 and CDR2 (germline): PRHDT, FYEKMQ (reference sequence). V was cut by 1 base and J by 5 bases, with 12 bases left in between. The CDR3 loop spans 15 amino acids. The CDR3 nucleotides read TGTGCCAGCAGCTTAGCCCCCGACTGGGACAATGAGCAGTTCTTC. This encodes CASSLAPDWDNEQFF.